This T cell receptor beta chain was retrieved from a study of cytomegalovirus exposure and HLA in healthy donors. Study observations and caveats: TCR beta V- and J-gene trimming was later associated with a missense DCLRE1C variant.

This clone was observed a handful of times. The target antigen is unknown. Use of 60 Vbeta and 13 Jbeta primers characterized the PCR. Original processing methods: Later analysis identified around 85 million unique TCR beta chains, roughly 11 million shared. Sequenced by immunoSEQ multiplex PCR; TCRdb stores in-frame clones only, minus some. The V and J calls and clone size were taken over from that table, and D and trimming were inferred from the DNA. The repertoire includes roughly 99,000 clones, 74% of them detected once, and around 1.8% sits in the top ten. This CDR3 has 16 amino acids. Trimming took 5 bases from V and 3 from J; bases not matched to a gene: 13. From germline, CDR1 is MDHEN and CDR2 SYDVKM.

The sequenced material came from PBMCs. The chain has TRBV28 and TRBJ2-7, with 7 bases fitting TRBD1. The TCR comes from a male donor in good health and CMV-seronegative. The CDR3 DNA sequence: TGTGCCAGCAGTCCAAAACTGGGACAGAGACTCTACGAGCAGTACTTC. Encoded protein: CASSPKLGQRLYEQYF.